This T cell receptor beta chain was retrieved from a study of T-cell memory formation after mild COVID-19. The CDR3 totals 18 residues. Trimming removed 1 base from V and 6 bases from J, with 25 bases in between. CDR1 LGHNA and CDR2 YNFKEQ come from the germline V gene. A note on this clonotype: Its antigen is undetermined.

From the 5' RACE reads, TCRdb called clonotypes with MiXCR, one entry per CDR3 protein. Among roughly 550,000 distinct CDR3 sequences, approximately 20% were seen once, and the ten largest hold around an eighth. The study's findings and limits: Clones contracting day 15 to 85 were balanced CD4/CD8; later expanders leaned CD4+.

The sample consisted of PBMCs or a T cell subset sorted from them (not recorded which). The J gene is TRBJ2-7, the V gene TRBV4-2, with D perhaps matching TRBD2 (6 bases). The TCR was taken from an adult woman who had mild COVID-19 (a few samples of this study predate the infection). Cell type and time point are not known. In nucleotides, the CDR3 is TGTGCCAGCAGCCAAGGGGGACCGGGGAGGACTTTCGGTCGCGAGCAGTACTTC. The encoded protein is CASSQGGPGRTFGREQYF.